The TCR beta chain described here comes from a study of T cell responses to AZD1222 COVID-19 vaccine (dated by TCRdb to 2020 to 2022). About the study as a whole: AZD1222 recipients whose second dose came at about 4 weeks and those whose second dose came at about 12 weeks were combined into one group, since spike-specific TCR depth and breadth did not differ between the two schedules. Trial participants were enrolled by age into 18-55, 56-69 and 70-plus year subgroups, with about 150, 28 and 57 TCR-sequenced participants respectively. A total of 230 to 250 trial participants underwent TCR sequencing, of whom about 200 had received two doses of AZD1222 and some 25 had received two doses of the MenACWY control vaccine. Overall results and qualifications from the work: The 56-69-year group was small, and its depth increase did not reach significance, likely because of low power. Nearly half of unique spike-specific TCRs reportedly recognized epitopes outside regions mutated in the B.1.351 and B.1.1.7 variants. Participants were mostly white British and included more females than males, and it was suggested by the authors that clonal diversity may have been underestimated. Conclusions about previously exposed vaccinees are limited, since just a handful of AZD1222 recipients were seropositive for SARS-CoV-2 at baseline. Because no day 14 peak-response samples were available, the repertoires could be characterized only after the peak T cell response. CD4 TCRs associated with the vaccine covered the entire spike protein, and the dominant responses were in regions 160-218 and 743-854. After two AZD1222 doses, both the breadth and the depth of spike-specific TCRs were significantly higher than at day 0 and than in MenACWY recipients.

The label giving this sample's time point can be read as: baseline before first vaccination. The vaccinee samples were drawn from two UK trials, COV001 and COV002, one of which was a single-blind randomized controlled phase 2/3 trial testing AZD1222 (ChAdOx1 nCoV-19) in healthy adults. For TCRbeta chain sequencing, PBMC samples from trial participants were taken at day 0 and at day 28 after the second dose. This clone has just one count. What antigen it recognizes has not been identified. No base qualities exist here, and no much larger clone lies one base off it. The germline V gene sets CDR1 to KGHSH and CDR2 to LQKENI. Counted from cysteine to phenylalanine, this CDR3 has 16 amino acids. Only CDR3 DNA is held: 48 bases, read in frame from base 1. V loses 3 bases at its end and J loses 0 bases; junction bases beyond the gene matches: 4. The CDR3 regions of human TCRbeta chains were subjected to immunosequencing. The study's processing was this. Repertoire TCRs were checked for matches against a reference library of SARS-CoV-2-specific TCRs that had been generated using the MIRA antigen-specificity platform. Breadth was defined as the fraction of unique TCRs that were SARS-CoV-2-associated, and depth was defined as the fraction of total T cells that were SARS-CoV-2-associated. Each spike-specific TCR was assigned to its reactive spike region and to a CD4 or CD8 class using the MIRA data. Log10-transformed breadth and depth values were compared by one-way ANOVA with Sidak's multiple comparisons tests. TCRdb mirrors the immuneACCESS table, restricted to in-frame sequences. Some clones are absent from its copies; in checked studies, under half trace to an unresolved V gene, and the reason for the others is unknown. D and trimming come from the DNA, and the V and J calls and clone size come from that table. Here the sample has under 200,000 clones; 91% occur a single time. The leading ten clones occupy approximately 4.8% of the sample.

This receptor was taken from an adult in good health. The source material was peripheral blood, sampled on day 0 of AZD1222 vaccination. The chain is made from TRBV18 and TRBJ2-2, with TRBD1 matching 7 junction bases. The nucleotide sequence reads as follows: TGTGCCAGCTCACCCTGGACAGGCTCGAACACCGGGGAGCTGTTTTTT. Translated, it gives CASSPWTGSNTGELFF.